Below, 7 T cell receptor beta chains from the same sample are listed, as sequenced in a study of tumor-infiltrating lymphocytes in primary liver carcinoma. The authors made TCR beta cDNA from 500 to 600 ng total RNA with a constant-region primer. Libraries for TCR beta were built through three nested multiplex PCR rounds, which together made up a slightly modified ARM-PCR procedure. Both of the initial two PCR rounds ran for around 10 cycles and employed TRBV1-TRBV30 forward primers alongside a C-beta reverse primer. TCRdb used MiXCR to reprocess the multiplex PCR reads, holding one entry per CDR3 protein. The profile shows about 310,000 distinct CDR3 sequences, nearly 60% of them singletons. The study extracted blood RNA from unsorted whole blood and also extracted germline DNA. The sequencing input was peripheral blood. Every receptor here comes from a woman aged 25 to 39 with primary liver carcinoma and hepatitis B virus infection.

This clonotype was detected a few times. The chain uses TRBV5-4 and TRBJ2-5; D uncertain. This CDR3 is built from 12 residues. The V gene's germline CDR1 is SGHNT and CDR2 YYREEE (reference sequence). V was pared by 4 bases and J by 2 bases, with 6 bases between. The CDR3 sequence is CASSQTQETQYF. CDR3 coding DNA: TGTGCCAGCAGCCAGACTCAAGAGACCCAGTACTTC.

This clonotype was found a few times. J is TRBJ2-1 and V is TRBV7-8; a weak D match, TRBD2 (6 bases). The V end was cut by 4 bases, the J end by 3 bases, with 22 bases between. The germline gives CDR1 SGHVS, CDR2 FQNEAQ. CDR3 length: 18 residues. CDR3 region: CASSYRPDSGIYYNEQFF. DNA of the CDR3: TGTGCCAGCAGCTACAGGCCCGATAGCGGTATATACTACAATGAGCAGTTCTTC.

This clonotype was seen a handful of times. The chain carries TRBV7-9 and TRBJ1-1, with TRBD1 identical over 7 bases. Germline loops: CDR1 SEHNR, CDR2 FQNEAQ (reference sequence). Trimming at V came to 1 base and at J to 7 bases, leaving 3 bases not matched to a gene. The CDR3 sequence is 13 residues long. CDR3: CASSLGQGIEAFF. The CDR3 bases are TGTGCCAGCAGCTTAGGACAGGGTATTGAAGCTTTCTTT.

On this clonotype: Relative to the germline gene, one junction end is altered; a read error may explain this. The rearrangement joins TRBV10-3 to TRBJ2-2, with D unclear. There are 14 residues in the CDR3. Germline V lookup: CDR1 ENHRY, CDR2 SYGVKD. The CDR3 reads CAISESGYPGELFF. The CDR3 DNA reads TGTGCTATCAGTGAGTCTGGGTATCCCGGGGAGCTGTTTTTT.

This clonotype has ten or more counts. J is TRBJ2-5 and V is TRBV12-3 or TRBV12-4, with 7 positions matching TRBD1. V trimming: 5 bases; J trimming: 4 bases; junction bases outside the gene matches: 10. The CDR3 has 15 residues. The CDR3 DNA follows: TGTGCCAGCAGTCCTACTCGGGCAGGGGGAGAGACCCAGTACTTC. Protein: CASSPTRAGGETQYF.

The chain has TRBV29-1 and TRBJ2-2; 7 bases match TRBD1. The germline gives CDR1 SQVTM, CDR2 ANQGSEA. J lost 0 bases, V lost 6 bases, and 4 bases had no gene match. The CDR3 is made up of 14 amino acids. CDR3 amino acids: CSVTGTANTGELFF. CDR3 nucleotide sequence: TGCAGCGTGACCGGGACAGCGAACACCGGGGAGCTGTTTTTT.

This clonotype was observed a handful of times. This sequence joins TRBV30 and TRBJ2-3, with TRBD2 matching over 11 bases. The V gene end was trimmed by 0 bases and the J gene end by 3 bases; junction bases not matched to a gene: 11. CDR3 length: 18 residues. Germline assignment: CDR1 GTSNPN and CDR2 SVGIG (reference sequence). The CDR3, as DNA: TGTGCCTGGAGTGTACAGACTCTACTAGCGGGAGTAACAGATACGCAGTATTTT. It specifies CAWSVQTLLAGVTDTQYF.